These 21 T cell receptor beta chains were sequenced from one sample in a study of blood T cell repertoires in COVID-19. Profiled with immunoSEQ multiplex PCR; TCRdb holds only in-frame clones, not every one. The sample lists around 250,000 clones, roughly 87% occurring once. The sample taken for sequencing was peripheral blood. The receptors shown here come from a human donor in a cohort sampled during active COVID-19.

The chain combines TRBV5-4 with TRBJ2-7, with 14 bases matching TRBD2. V was clipped by 4 bases and J by 6 bases; unmatched bases: 6. The CDR3 length is 15 residues. The germline V gene encodes CDR1 SGHNT and CDR2 YYREEE (reference sequence). In DNA, the CDR3 is TGTGCCAGCAGCCCGGGACTAGCGGGGGTGGGCGAGCAGTACTTC. Protein product: CASSPGLAGVGEQYF.

This clone was picked up one time. The genes are TRBV4-3 and TRBJ2-7; 8 bases are shared with TRBD1. The CDR3 consists of 14 residues. Germline CDR1 LGHNA, CDR2 YSLEER. Germline trimming cut 3 bases from V and 2 bases from J; bases unmatched to any gene: 3. For the CDR3, the DNA is TGCGCCAGCAGCCACTCAGGGGGCCCCTACGAGCAGTACTTC. It specifies CASSHSGGPYEQYF.

This chain uses TRBV6-5 with TRBJ1-4; D unresolved. The CDR3 extends over 14 amino acids. Germline CDR1 is MNHEY and CDR2 is SVGAGI. Trimming removed 2 bases from V and 8 bases from J, with 12 bases in between. CDR3 bases: TGTGCCAGCAGTTACGGTCTAGACCCGGAAAAACTGTTTTTT. It codes for CASSYGLDPEKLFF.

There are a few counts of this clone. The chain combines TRBV29-1 with TRBJ1-5; TRBD1 might be the D (6 bases). Germline V gene lookup returns CDR1 SQVTM and CDR2 ANQGSEA. Trimming took 4 bases from V and 5 from J, leaving 9 bases between them. There are 12 residues in the CDR3. The CDR3 here is CSVGKGDQPQHF. Here the CDR3 DNA reads TGCAGCGTTGGTAAGGGGGATCAGCCCCAGCATTTT.

The chain carries TRBV7-2 and TRBJ1-3; 8 bases are shared with TRBD1. The germline V gene encodes CDR1 SGHTA and CDR2 FQGNSA. J gave up 1 base and V 3 bases, and 2 bases lay outside the gene matches. CDR3 length equals 15 residues. The CDR3 spells CASSFRTGSGNTIYF. The DNA of the CDR3 is TGTGCCAGCAGCTTTCGGACAGGGTCTGGAAACACCATATATTTT.

V gene TRBV7-2 combines with J gene TRBJ2-5, with TRBD2 matching 8 bases. V lost 7 bases, J lost 4 bases, and 20 bases stayed unmatched. The CDR3 is made up of 18 amino acids. CDR1 and CDR2 from the germline V gene are SGHTA and FQGNSA. CDR3: CASTLGIPGGPRVETQYF. The CDR3 DNA is TGTGCCAGCACCTTGGGCATCCCGGGGGGGCCACGGGTAGAGACCCAGTACTTC.

The rearrangement uses TRBV4-3 and TRBJ1-2, with a tentative D call TRBD1 (5 bases). Germline V gene sequence: CDR1 LGHNA, CDR2 YSLEER. This CDR3 is 16 amino acids long. The V and J ends lost 0 bases and 4 bases respectively, with 15 bases between them. CDR3 sequence: CASSQDPREGSYGYTF. The CDR3 nucleotides read TGCGCCAGCAGCCAAGATCCCAGGGAGGGGAGCTATGGCTACACCTTC.

This chain uses TRBV10-2 with TRBJ2-3; 7 bases match TRBD1. After removal of 0 bases from V and 3 bases from J, the junction contained 3 bases not matched to a gene. Germline CDR1 WSHSY, CDR2 SAAADI. The CDR3 has 15 amino acids. The CDR3 loop is CASSESGDRTDTQYF. In DNA, the CDR3 is TGCGCCAGCAGTGAGTCGGGGGACAGAACAGATACGCAGTATTTT.

The chain has TRBV28 and TRBJ1-1; no reliable D call. The V and J ends lost 5 bases and 0 bases respectively, with 16 bases between them. Germline V gives CDR1 MDHEN, CDR2 SYDVKM. This CDR3 has 16 amino acids. This CDR3 reads CASSAPAEGLNTEAFF. CDR3 DNA sequence: TGTGCCAGCAGTGCCCCCGCTGAGGGTCTGAACACTGAAGCTTTCTTT.

The V call is TRBV9, the J call TRBJ2-5, with TRBD2 matching 7 bases. The CDR3 loop spans 15 amino acids. From germline, CDR1 is SGDLS and CDR2 YYNGEE. Unmatched junction bases numbered 3, after V lost 1 base and J lost 0 bases. CDR3 DNA sequence: TGTGCCAGCAGCGTATCTAGCGGAAACCAAGAGACCCAGTACTTC. Translated: CASSVSSGNQETQYF.

The chain is built from TRBV5-4 and TRBJ2-1; 8 bases align to TRBD1. J lost 9 bases, V lost 7 bases, and 6 bases had no gene match. Per germline, CDR1 SGHNT and CDR2 YYREEE (reference sequence). The CDR3 runs to 12 residues. The CDR3, as DNA: TGTGCCAGCGGGGGACAGGATTTTGAGCAGTTCTTC. Residues: CASGGQDFEQFF.

The chain uses TRBV19 and TRBJ2-1; weak D call: TRBD1 (6 bases). This CDR3 is 16 amino acids long. Germline V gives CDR1 LNHDA, CDR2 SQIVND (reference sequence). Trimming took 4 bases from V and 6 from J, leaving 19 bases between them. The DNA of the CDR3 is TGTGCCAGTAGTACCCCTACCGGGACACCTTTCAATGAGCAGTTCTTC. Residues: CASSTPTGTPFNEQFF.

Regarding this clone: Because it lacks the conserved phenylalanine or tryptophan at the end, this CDR3 is likely a read error. The DNA is omitted, as the CDR3 cannot be located on it reliably, and the CDR3 follows TCRdb's listing. V usage is TRBV6-4 and J usage is TRBJ1-3; the table's D call of TRBD1 was not tested on the DNA. The CDR3 totals 8 residues, both ends included. CDR1 MRHNA and CDR2 SNTAGT come from the germline V gene. CDR3 residues: CATRDRVY.

The chain has TRBV6-5 and TRBJ1-2; TRBD1 aligns across 9 bases. With V trimmed by 10 bases and J by 4 bases, 7 bases remained unmatched. Germline V gene data show CDR1 as MNHEY and CDR2 as SVGAGI. The CDR3 is 13 residues long. This CDR3 is CATQMTGGYGYTF. The CDR3 DNA reads as TGTGCCACCCAGATGACAGGGGGCTATGGCTACACCTTC.

The rearrangement uses TRBV12-3 or TRBV12-4 and TRBJ1-4, with TRBD1 as a possible D gene (5 bases). Trimming took off 3 bases at V and 7 bases at J, with 9 bases between the two ends. The CDR3 runs to 13 residues. The CDR3, as DNA: TGTGCCAGCAGTTTGGGGCAGCCTGAAAAACTGTTTTTT. Protein product: CASSLGQPEKLFF.

The rearrangement uses TRBV7-2 and TRBJ2-7; maybe TRBD1 (5 bases). Trimming took 1 base from V and 7 from J, leaving 14 bases between them. Germline V lookup: CDR1 SGHTA, CDR2 FQGNSA. The CDR3 consists of 14 residues. Written as DNA, the CDR3 is TGTGCCAGCAGCTTAGAGGCAGGGTTTTGGGAGCAGTACTTC. Encoded protein: CASSLEAGFWEQYF.

Points on this clone: One end of the junction fails to match germline, which may point to a read error. This rearrangement joins TRBV7-3 to TRBJ2-7; 11 nucleotides align to TRBD2. The CDR3 loop spans 13 amino acids. From germline, CDR1 is SGHTA and CDR2 FQGTGA. The DNA for the CDR3 is TGTGCCAGCAGCTCGGGACTAGCGGAGCGGGGCCACTTC. Its translation: CASSSGLAERGHF.

The V and J genes are TRBV5-1 and TRBJ2-5; D remains ambiguous. V shed 1 base and J shed 5 bases, with 18 bases lying between them. Germline CDR1 and CDR2: SGHRS and YFSETQ. The CDR3 is 16 residues long. CDR3 region: CASSLYVMKWLETQYF. The CDR3, as DNA: TGCGCCAGCAGCTTGTACGTTATGAAGTGGCTCGAGACCCAGTACTTC.

V is TRBV12-3 or TRBV12-4 and J is TRBJ2-7, with 9 positions matching TRBD2. The J segment lost 5 bases and the V segment lost 7 bases, leaving 6 bases of the junction unmatched. The CDR3 is 13 amino acids. The CDR3 loop reads CASKAGGQNEQYF. The CDR3 nucleotides are TGTGCCAGCAAGGCGGGGGGGCAGAACGAGCAGTACTTC.

The chain recombines TRBV27 with TRBJ1-1; 7 bases map to TRBD1. The CDR3 spans 15 residues. CDR1 is MNHEY and CDR2 is SMNVEV in the germline V gene (reference sequence). J gave up 1 base and V 2 bases, and 4 bases lay outside the gene matches. CDR3 sequence reads: CASSLEGTANTEAFF. Written as DNA, the CDR3 is TGTGCCAGCAGTTTAGAGGGGACAGCGAACACTGAAGCTTTCTTT.

The table lists this clone with a few counts. The chain joins TRBV7-9 to TRBJ1-2, with 8 bases that match TRBD1. The CDR3 spans 14 residues. The germline V gene has CDR1 SEHNR and CDR2 FQNEAQ (reference sequence). The junction had 4 bases not matched to a gene; V was cut back by 4 bases and J by 3 bases. The CDR3 DNA sequence: TGTGCCAGCAGCTGGGGGACAGGAGACTATGGCTACACCTTC. It codes for CASSWGTGDYGYTF.